Presented here are 28 T cell receptor beta chains from one specimen sequenced in a study of blood T cells in healthy people across ages. Sample-barcoded 5' priming and a J-beta primer mix drove a second PCR of about 7 to 11 cycles. One entry per CDR3 protein results from TCRdb running MiXCR on the 5' RACE reads. Of 1.5 million to 2 million distinct CDR3 sequences listed, about 50% are singletons. Sequenced material: blood. These TCRs come from a woman aged 40 to 49 in good health.

V is TRBV15 and J is TRBJ2-4, with D tentatively TRBD1 (6 bases). The germline V and J ends were trimmed by 2 bases and 5 bases, with 16 bases remaining between them. Germline CDR1 reads LNHNV; CDR2 reads YYDKDF (reference sequence). The CDR3 contains 16 residues. Here the CDR3 reads CATSRTRGSGENIQYF. The CDR3 DNA sequence: TGTGCCACCAGCAGAACCAGGGGCAGTGGTGAAAACATTCAGTACTTC.

V and J are TRBV6-5 and TRBJ2-5, with 7 bases matching TRBD2. CDR1 MNHEY and CDR2 SVGAGI come from the germline V gene. The CDR3 sequence is 18 residues long. V lost 0 bases, J lost 0 bases, and 10 bases stayed unmatched. The CDR3 DNA reads as TGTGCCAGCAGTTACTCAGGGAGTCCAGCGGGGTACCAAGAGACCCAGTACTTC. This encodes CASSYSGSPAGYQETQYF.

The CDR3 loop is CASSLSGTGGWLGTQYF. CDR3 coding DNA: TGTGCCAGCAGCTTATCCGGGACAGGGGGATGGTTGGGTACGCAGTATTTT. This chain links TRBV7-2 with TRBJ2-3, with 11 bases aligning to TRBD1. There are 17 residues in the CDR3. Germline V gene lookup returns CDR1 SGHTA and CDR2 FQGNSA. V lost 2 bases, J lost 8 bases, and 12 bases stayed unmatched. Variable domain in full (rest from reference TRBV7-2 and TRBJ2-3): GAGVSQSPSNKVTEKGKDVELRCDPISGHTALYWYRQSLGQGLEFLIYFQGNSAPDKSGLPSDRFSAERTGGSVSTLTIQRTQQEDSAVYLCASSLSGTGGWLGTQYFGPGTRLTVL.

The rearrangement links TRBV12-3 or TRBV12-4 to TRBJ2-1, with 9 bases that match TRBD2. The V gene end was trimmed by 5 bases and the J gene end by 0 bases; junction bases not matched to a gene: 5. This CDR3 has 16 residues. The CDR3, as DNA: TGTGCCAGCAGTGTTAGCGGGGGTAGCTCCTACAATGAGCAGTTCTTC. Protein product: CASSVSGGSSYNEQFF.

The chain carries TRBV5-1 and TRBJ2-1; 9 nucleotides agree with TRBD2. The DNA end is more similar to TRBJ2-7, so the J call may be wrong. The CDR3 is 17 residues long. From germline, CDR1 is SGHRS and CDR2 YFSETQ. Written as DNA, the CDR3 is TGCGCCAGCCATCCCCCCACCATAGCGGGGGTCTACAATGAGCAGTACTTC. This codes for CASHPPTIAGVYNEQYF.

In this sample, this clonotype turned up a few times. The rearrangement links TRBV24-1 to TRBJ1-2, with TRBD1 matching over 8 bases. From germline, CDR1 is KGHDR and CDR2 SFDVKD. The J segment lost 6 bases and the V segment lost 3 bases, leaving 8 bases of the junction unmatched. The CDR3 has 15 residues. The CDR3 DNA is TGTGCCACCAGTGATGACCGGACAGGGTTCGATGGCTACACCTTC. The encoded protein is CATSDDRTGFDGYTF.

The rearrangement joins TRBV4-3 to TRBJ2-1, with 8 nucleotides matching TRBD2. Per the germline V gene, CDR1 is LGHNA and CDR2 is YSLEER. V shed 0 bases, J shed 6 bases, and the junction held 4 bases outside the gene matches. The CDR3 has 15 amino acids. CDR3 amino acids: CASSQERGALNEQFF. Written as DNA, the CDR3 is TGCGCCAGCAGCCAAGAGCGGGGGGCCCTCAATGAGCAGTTCTTC.

This chain links TRBV5-1 with TRBJ2-1; tentative D call: TRBD2 (5 bases). V was cut by 0 bases and J by 1 base, with 14 bases left in between. CDR3 length: 17 amino acids. The germline CDR1 and CDR2 sequences are SGHRS and YFSETQ. The CDR3 loop is CASSLDVGETSYNEQFF. In nucleotides, the CDR3 is TGCGCCAGCAGCTTGGATGTGGGAGAGACTTCCTACAATGAGCAGTTCTTC.

This clonotype was detected once. The gene calls are TRBV5-6 and TRBJ2-7; TRBD1 aligns across 7 bases. There are 18 residues in the CDR3. The V gene end was trimmed by 0 bases and the J gene end by 0 bases; junction bases not matched to a gene: 12. The germline gives CDR1 SGHDT, CDR2 YYEEEE. The DNA of the CDR3 is TGTGCCAGCAGCTTGGGAGGCTTCGGACAGGAGAGCTCCTACGAGCAGTACTTC. This gives the protein CASSLGGFGQESSYEQYF.

The chain joins TRBV7-2 to TRBJ2-5; D may be TRBD2 (7 bases). This CDR3 comprises 15 residues. Germline V gene data show CDR1 as SGHTA and CDR2 as FQGNSA. V lost 8 bases and J lost 2, with 18 bases in between. The CDR3 DNA follows: TGTGCCAGCGGGAGGGGTCTGAGGGGGCAAGAGACCCAGTACTTC. Encoded protein: CASGRGLRGQETQYF. Using reference TRBV7-2 and TRBJ2-5 for the parts outside the CDR3, the full variable domain is GAGVSQSPSNKVTEKGKDVELRCDPISGHTALYWYRQSLGQGLEFLIYFQGNSAPDKSGLPSDRFSAERTGGSVSTLTIQRTQQEDSAVYLCASGRGLRGQETQYFGPGTRLLVL.

The chain uses TRBV11-2 and TRBJ2-5; a weak D match, TRBD2 (5 bases). Trimming pared 3 bases from V and 6 bases from J, leaving 14 bases between. Germline V gives CDR1 SGHAT, CDR2 FQNNGV. This CDR3 has 14 amino acids. For the CDR3, the DNA is TGTGCCAGCAGCTTTTCAGGACTTGAGAAGACCCAGTACTTC. It codes for CASSFSGLEKTQYF.

The chain combines TRBV29-1 with TRBJ2-2; D is uncertain. Between the trimmed V and J ends, which lost 1 base and 3 bases, there was a span of 6 bases. Germline V CDR1 and CDR2: SQVTM, ANQGSEA. This CDR3 region has 13 residues. In DNA, the CDR3 is TGCAGCGTTGAAGGGCAGCACACCGGGGAGCTGTTTTTT. This codes for CSVEGQHTGELFF.

This clonotype was observed once. This chain joins TRBV6-6 and TRBJ1-2, with a tentative D call TRBD1 (6 bases). The germline V gene has CDR1 MNHNY and CDR2 SVGAGI (reference sequence). Trimming shortened V by 10 bases and J by 8 bases, and 17 bases separated the two germline ends. The CDR3 is 12 amino acids. The CDR3 sequence: CANLGTQGGYTF. CDR3 sequence (DNA): TGTGCCAACCTAGGGACACAAGGCGGCTACACCTTC.

Ten or more counts support this clonotype. The junction departs from germline at one end; a sequencing error may be responsible. The chain employs TRBV7-2 and TRBJ2-7, with TRBD1 identical over 7 bases. Germline CDR1 reads SGHTA; CDR2 reads FQGNSA. The CDR3 spans 12 residues. The CDR3 DNA is TGCGCCAGCAGCTCAGGGGGTGGGGAGCAGTACTTC. As protein: CASSSGGGEQYF.

This clonotype was found a few times. DNA of the CDR3: TGTGCCAGCAGCTTTATACAAACAGGGCCTGATGGTTCCTATAATTCACCCCTCCACTTT. Amino acid sequence: CASSFIQTGPDGSYNSPLHF. This rearrangement joins TRBV7-8 to TRBJ1-6, with a weak D call TRBD1 (6 bases). Trimming took 3 bases from V and 1 from J, leaving 22 bases between them. CDR1 is SGHVS and CDR2 is FQNEAQ in the germline V gene. The CDR3 length is 20 residues.

V usage is TRBV5-6 and J usage is TRBJ1-2; D gene unclear. Per germline, CDR1 SGHDT and CDR2 YYEEEE. Trimming took 2 bases from V and 4 from J, leaving 15 bases between them. This CDR3 is 15 amino acids long. The CDR3 here is CASSFRVERAYGYTF. The CDR3, as DNA: TGTGCCAGCAGCTTTCGGGTCGAGAGGGCCTATGGCTACACCTTC.

The chain carries TRBV12-3 or TRBV12-4 and TRBJ1-2; TRBD1 agrees at 8 bases. The CDR3 totals 12 residues. With 5 bases clipped from V and 10 bases from J, the junction kept 6 bases outside the gene matches. CDR3 DNA: TGTGCCAGCAGTATAGGACAGGGTCTCTACACCTTC. This encodes CASSIGQGLYTF.

The rearrangement links TRBV15 to TRBJ1-2, with 9 bases aligning to TRBD1. After removal of 0 bases from V and 4 bases from J, the junction contained 6 bases not matched to a gene. This CDR3 has 16 amino acids. Germline V gives CDR1 LNHNV, CDR2 YYDKDF (reference sequence). CDR3: CATSRDTGTGSYGYTF. The CDR3 region has the DNA TGTGCCACCAGCAGAGATACTGGGACAGGGTCCTATGGCTACACCTTC.

V and J are TRBV7-2 and TRBJ2-1; D gene unclear. Per germline, CDR1 SGHTA and CDR2 FQGNSA. This CDR3 has 18 amino acids. V was pared by 4 bases and J by 2 bases, with 21 bases between. Here the CDR3 DNA reads TGTGCCAGCAGCTCAACCCCCCGTAGGTCCGTCGCCTACAATGAGCAGTTCTTC. Translated, it gives CASSSTPRRSVAYNEQFF.

The chain combines TRBV9 with TRBJ2-4; possibly TRBD1 for D (5 bases). Judging by the DNA end, TRBJ2-5 fits better; the J call may be wrong. Germline CDR1 is SGDLS and CDR2 is YYNGEE. The CDR3 length is 15 residues. The CDR3 sequence: CASSVVGHPQETQYF. CDR3 in DNA: TGTGCCAGCAGCGTAGTAGGACACCCCCAAGAGACCCAGTACTTC.

The V call is TRBV7-2, the J call TRBJ1-4; unclear D gene. Looked up from germline, CDR1 is SGHTA and CDR2 is FQGNSA. The ends were cut back, 2 bases at V and 3 bases at J, with 10 bases in the middle. The length of the CDR3 is 15 residues. DNA of the CDR3: TGTGCCAGCAGCTTACGTAGGTTACCTAATGAAAAACTGTTTTTT. It yields the protein CASSLRRLPNEKLFF.

The chain links TRBV6-5 to TRBJ1-1, with 8 nucleotides matching TRBD1. Germline assignment: CDR1 MNHEY and CDR2 SVGAGI. The CDR3 runs 15 residues. V shed 4 bases and J 5 bases; nucleotides not matched to a gene: 9. CDR3 nucleotides: TGTGCCAGCAGTTCTGGCAGGGGGCATGGTACTGAAGCTTTCTTT. Translation: CASSSGRGHGTEAFF.

The chain recombines TRBV29-1 with TRBJ1-4; 7 bases line up with TRBD1. The CDR3 contains 12 residues. J was trimmed by 7 bases and V by 4 bases; bases with no gene match: 3. Looked up from germline, CDR1 is SQVTM and CDR2 is ANQGSEA. CDR3 sequence (DNA): TGCAGCGTTGGGGACAGCCCTGAAAAACTGTTTTTT. Translated, it gives CSVGDSPEKLFF. Drawing the rest from reference TRBV29-1 and TRBJ1-4, the complete variable domain is SAVISQKPSRDICQRGTSLTIQCQVDSQVTMMFWYRQQPGQSLTLIATANQGSEATYESGFVIDKFPISRPNLTFSTLTVSNMSPEDSSIYLCSVGDSPEKLFFGSGTQLSVL.

This clonotype was observed a handful of times. V and J are TRBV10-3 and TRBJ2-1, with D perhaps being TRBD1 or TRBD2 (5 bases each). The germline V and J ends were trimmed by 0 bases and 7 bases, with 13 bases remaining between them. Germline V gives CDR1 ENHRY, CDR2 SYGVKD. The CDR3 is made up of 15 amino acids. Here the CDR3 reads CAISESGRDGNEQFF. CDR3 nucleotide sequence: TGTGCCATCAGTGAGTCAGGCAGGGACGGGAATGAGCAGTTCTTC.

The V gene is TRBV5-1, the J gene TRBJ1-1; 8 bases fit TRBD1. The CDR3 totals 14 residues. Trimming took 4 bases from V and 5 from J; bases not matched to a gene: 7. Germline V CDR1 and CDR2: SGHRS, YFSETQ. CDR3 loop: CASSAQGARTEAFF. The CDR3, as DNA: TGCGCCAGCAGCGCTCAGGGGGCAAGGACTGAAGCTTTCTTT.

The chain is built from TRBV4-1 and TRBJ2-5; 7 bases are a match to TRBD2. Germline V gene lookup returns CDR1 MGHRA and CDR2 YSYEKL. With V trimmed by 3 bases and J by 2 bases, 9 bases remained unmatched. This CDR3 contains 16 residues. The CDR3 region is CASSQANPGLQETQYF. In DNA, the CDR3 is TGCGCCAGCAGCCAGGCCAACCCGGGACTACAAGAGACCCAGTACTTC.

The gene calls are TRBV20-1 and TRBJ2-3, with 10 bases fitting TRBD2. CDR3 length: 14 residues. The J segment lost 6 bases and the V segment lost 7 bases, leaving 10 bases of the junction unmatched. Looked up from germline, CDR1 is DFQATT and CDR2 is SNEGSKA (reference sequence). In nucleotides, the CDR3 is TGCAGTGTTATCAAACAGACTAGCGGGGATACGCAGTATTTT. Its translation: CSVIKQTSGDTQYF.

The rearrangement joins TRBV10-3 to TRBJ1-1; no reliable D call. There are 14 residues in the CDR3. Trimming removed 2 bases from V and 3 bases from J, with 10 bases in between. Germline V gene lookup returns CDR1 ENHRY and CDR2 SYGVKD. The CDR3 here is CAISEKGADTEAFF. CDR3 coding DNA: TGTGCCATCAGTGAGAAGGGAGCGGACACTGAAGCTTTCTTT.